One TCR beta chain is described in this entry. The clone's antigen remains unknown. Qualities for individual bases were not recorded, and no much larger clone is one base off. The record originates from a study of technical replicates of blood from a handful of donors (dated by TCRdb to about 2017). Library generation was performed with the immunoSEQ multiplex PCR assay. Sourced from immuneACCESS, this table was stored by TCRdb with only in-frame sequences that have V and J called. A share of the clones is absent; for the studies checked, an unresolved V gene accounts for under half, and the remainder has no known explanation. In all, the sample holds approximately 92,000 clones, and 95% of those were seen once. The ten largest account for roughly 0.2% of the sample. The TCR comes from a human donor in good health. Sequences were obtained from T cells isolated from PBMCs.

The DNA reads TGCGCCAGCAGCTTGGAATCGGCTGGAAACACCATATATTTT. Translated, this is CASSLESAGNTIYF. The sequence links TRBV5-1 to TRBJ1-3; the D gene remains uncertain. There are 14 amino acids in the CDR3, from cysteine to phenylalanine inclusive. Only the CDR3 DNA stays, 42 bases, in frame from base 1. The junction carries 6 bases between V and J, which are trimmed by 0 bases and 2 bases respectively. CDR1 and CDR2 (SGHRS, YFSETQ) derive from the germline V gene.